This T cell receptor beta chain was identified in a study of radiotherapy plus CTLA-4 blockade in lung cancer. Clones were sequenced by immunoSEQ multiplex PCR, and TCRdb holds only the in-frame ones, with some missing. Of 85,000 to 130,000 clones listed, more than 75% are singletons. This TCR was sampled from a human donor with non-small cell lung cancer that progressed on radiotherapy plus ipilimumab. Some clones in this sample may be carry-over from other donors' samples. The starting material was peripheral blood, obtained from a patient treated with radiotherapy plus ipilimumab.

In DNA form, the CDR3 reads TGTGCCAGCAGCGCCCATACGGATACGCAGTATTTT. This gives the protein CASSAHTDTQYF. The genes are TRBV9 and TRBJ2-3; D gene ambiguous. Trimming took 3 bases from V and 6 from J, leaving 8 bases between them. Germline V gives CDR1 SGDLS, CDR2 YYNGEE. The CDR3 is 12 amino acids.